The 19 T cell receptor beta chains below were found in one sample sequenced in a study of blood T cells in healthy people across ages. Together with a sample-barcoded 5' primer, a J-beta primer mix was included in a second PCR lasting roughly 6 to 12 cycles. Via MiXCR, TCRdb re-called the 5' RACE reads, giving one row per CDR3 protein. The profile shows more than 800,000 distinct CDR3 sequences, under 55% of them singletons. The sample was blood. All receptors come from a woman aged 55-69 years in good health.

The genes are TRBV6-1 and TRBJ1-2; D not certain. CDR3 size: 14 residues. CDR1 MNHNS and CDR2 SASEGT come from the germline V gene. The V gene lost 2 bases and the J gene lost 4 bases, with 11 bases spanning the gap. The CDR3 DNA reads TGTGCCAGCAGTGAAAGAATAGGCCTCTATGGCTACACCTTC. It is translated as CASSERIGLYGYTF.

The V call is TRBV6-6, the J call TRBJ2-1, with 13 positions matching TRBD2. The CDR3 spans 15 residues. CDR1 and CDR2 from the germline V gene are MNHNY and SVGAGI (reference sequence). V shed 8 bases and J 5 bases; nucleotides not matched to a gene: 6. The CDR3 spells CASSGTSGTNNEQFF. The CDR3 coding sequence is TGTGCCAGCTCCGGGACTAGCGGGACCAACAATGAGCAGTTCTTC.

This clonotype showed up just a few times. This sequence joins TRBV7-3 and TRBJ2-3; D uncertain. The V gene lost 5 bases and the J gene lost 4 bases, with 10 bases spanning the gap. The V gene's germline CDR1 is SGHTA and CDR2 FQGTGA. The CDR3 contains 13 residues. CDR3 DNA: TGTGCCAGCAGCCACGATCGGGCAGATACGCAGTATTTT. The encoded protein is CASSHDRADTQYF.

The CDR3 DNA is TGTGCCAGCAGTGGGCCGGACAGGGCTACGGACACTGAAGCTTTCTTT. This codes for CASSGPDRATDTEAFF. The chain employs TRBV6-1 and TRBJ1-1; 8 nucleotides align to TRBD1. The V segment lost 4 bases and the J segment 3 bases; nucleotides outside the gene matches: 10. The CDR3 runs to 16 residues. Germline V gives CDR1 MNHNS, CDR2 SASEGT.

The chain recombines TRBV20-1 with TRBJ1-5, with 7 bases matching TRBD1. Germline lookup yields CDR1 DFQATT and CDR2 SNEGSKA (reference sequence). There are 14 residues in the CDR3. Losses at the gene ends were 6 bases for V and 6 bases for J; bases not matched to a gene: 11. The CDR3 reads CSATGRDSVQPQHF. The CDR3 coding sequence is TGCAGTGCGACGGGCCGGGACAGCGTTCAGCCCCAGCATTTT.

CDR3 in amino acids: CASSRRTSGQETQYF. CDR3 in DNA: TGTGCCAGCAGCCGACGGACTAGCGGACAAGAGACCCAGTACTTC. The rearrangement joins TRBV14 to TRBJ2-5; 10 nucleotides line up with TRBD2. CDR1 is SGHDN, CDR2 FVKESK, per germline. The length of the CDR3 is 15 residues. The V segment lost 4 bases and the J segment 2 bases; nucleotides outside the gene matches: 4.

The genes are TRBV5-1 and TRBJ1-2; 7 nucleotides line up with TRBD1. After removal of 7 bases from V and 4 bases from J, the junction contained 13 bases not matched to a gene. CDR1 is SGHRS, CDR2 YFSETQ, per germline. CDR3 size: 15 residues. The CDR3 DNA reads as TGCGCCAGCGCCCCCCCGGGACAGACAACCTATGGCTACACCTTC. Translating gives CASAPPGQTTYGYTF.

This rearrangement joins TRBV2 to TRBJ2-7; the D call may be TRBD1 or TRBD2 (5 bases each). With the DNA end fitting TRBJ2-5 better, the J assignment may be wrong. The CDR3 is 14 residues long. Germline V gene data show CDR1 as SNHLY and CDR2 as FYNNEI. DNA of the CDR3: TGTGCCAGTAGCCGGGACCCTAACAGCGAGACCCAGTACTTC. Amino acids: CASSRDPNSETQYF.

This chain uses TRBV5-4 with TRBJ1-2, with 12 bases identical to TRBD1. CDR1 is SGHNT and CDR2 is YYREEE in the germline V gene (reference sequence). The CDR3 length is 19 residues. With 1 base clipped from V and 6 bases from J, the junction kept 16 bases outside the gene matches. CDR3 DNA: TGTGCCAGCAGCTTGTCGGTTTCTGGGACAGGGGGCATCCCGGATGGCTACACCTTC. It is translated as CASSLSVSGTGGIPDGYTF.

This clonotype was recorded a few times. V gene TRBV12-3 or TRBV12-4 combines with J gene TRBJ1-2; no definite D call. V shed 6 bases and J shed 6 bases, with 14 bases lying between them. This CDR3 comprises 13 residues. CDR3 protein: CASSPTPRDGYTF. The DNA of the CDR3 is TGTGCCAGCAGCCCGACCCCAAGGGATGGCTACACCTTC.

Only a few counts were recorded for this clonotype. The chain uses TRBV20-1 and TRBJ2-1; D is perhaps TRBD1 or TRBD2 (6 bases each). CDR1 DFQATT and CDR2 SNEGSKA come from the germline V gene (reference sequence). V lost 6 bases and J 2 bases, leaving 20 bases between the germline ends. The CDR3 has 16 residues. CDR3 bases: TGCAGTGCCCCTAAGAGTTGGGGGGCCCCCTACAATGAGCAGTTCTTC. It yields the protein CSAPKSWGAPYNEQFF.

The count of this clonotype is one. The V and J genes are TRBV28 and TRBJ2-3; no reliable D call. V shed 2 bases and J shed 0 bases, with 12 bases lying between them. In germline, CDR1 is MDHEN, CDR2 SYDVKM. The CDR3 covers 16 residues. The CDR3 region has the DNA TGTGCCAGCAGTTTAATCGGATCCACTAGCACAGATACGCAGTATTTT. Translated: CASSLIGSTSTDTQYF.

The gene calls are TRBV5-1 and TRBJ2-1; the match to TRBD2 covers 10 bases. CDR1 and CDR2 (germline): SGHRS, YFSETQ. The CDR3 sequence is 19 residues long. After removal of 3 bases from V and 4 bases from J, the junction contained 16 bases not matched to a gene. The CDR3: CASSSPTSGKTLGYNEQFF. The CDR3 bases are TGCGCCAGCAGCTCACCTACTAGCGGGAAGACCCTGGGGTACAATGAGCAGTTCTTC.

The V gene is TRBV29-1, the J gene TRBJ2-1; possible D gene TRBD1, 6 bases. This CDR3 has 15 residues. The V end lost 6 bases, the J end lost 10 bases, and 25 bases lay between the germline ends. Germline CDR1 reads SQVTM; CDR2 reads ANQGSEA. This CDR3 is CSVGGGSSRAGEQFF. CDR3 DNA sequence: TGCAGCGTAGGGGGTGGATCCTCCAGGGCAGGGGAGCAGTTCTTC.

The CDR3 coding sequence is TGTGCCAGCAGTGAAGCGTGGGCAGGGACTAATGAAAAACTGTTTTTT. Encoded protein: CASSEAWAGTNEKLFF. The chain recombines TRBV6-1 with TRBJ1-4, with D possibly TRBD1 on 5 matching bases. In germline, CDR1 is MNHNS, CDR2 SASEGT. CDR3 length: 16 residues. Trimming left V 0 bases short and J 2 bases short, with 10 bases between.

This chain joins TRBV6-5 and TRBJ2-1, with D hard to call. Germline CDR1 MNHEY, CDR2 SVGAGI. The germline V and J ends were trimmed by 6 bases and 0 bases, with 15 bases remaining between them. The CDR3 runs 16 residues. The CDR3 DNA reads TGTGCCAGCAGCCTCGGACGAGCACTCTCCTACAATGAGCAGTTCTTC. Residues: CASSLGRALSYNEQFF.

A few counts support this clonotype. The chain combines TRBV11-2 with TRBJ1-1; possible D gene TRBD1, 6 bases. Trimming stripped 1 base from V and 11 bases from J, with 11 bases between. This CDR3 has 12 residues. Germline CDR1 SGHAT, CDR2 FQNNGV. In DNA, the CDR3 is TGTGCCAGCAGCTTAGTACAGGGAAAGGCTTTCTTT. Translating it yields CASSLVQGKAFF.

A few counts support this clonotype. The chain joins TRBV12-3 or TRBV12-4 to TRBJ1-1; D uncertain. The germline V and J ends were trimmed by 6 bases and 1 base, with 6 bases remaining between them. CDR3 length: 12 amino acids. CDR3 in DNA: TGTGCCAGCAGCAAAACGAACACTGAAGCTTTCTTT. Protein product: CASSKTNTEAFF.

The rearrangement joins TRBV13 to TRBJ2-3, with 12 bases identical to TRBD2. From germline, CDR1 is PRHDT and CDR2 FYEKMQ (reference sequence). The J segment lost 1 base and the V segment lost 4 bases, leaving 6 bases of the junction unmatched. This CDR3 has 17 amino acids. This chain's CDR3 is CASSSTLAGGRTDTQYF. CDR3 DNA sequence: TGTGCCAGCAGCTCGACCCTAGCGGGAGGGCGCACAGATACGCAGTATTTT. The entire variable domain, with the rest obtained from reference TRBV13 and TRBJ2-3, is as follows: AAGVIQSPRHLIKEKRETATLKCYPIPRHDTVYWYQQGPGQDPQFLISFYEKMQSDKGSIPDRFSAQQFSDYHSELNMSSLELGDSALYFCASSSTLAGGRTDTQYFGPGTRLTVL.